This T cell receptor (beta chain) was captured by sequencing in a study of blood T cell repertoires in COVID-19. Study details: Samples representing acute and convalescent COVID-19 were sourced from the United States, Italy and Spain.

Grouping used clinical history reported by participants in a survey and questionnaire. The V end was cut by 5 bases, the J end by 3 bases, with 10 bases between. Germline V gene data show CDR1 as SEHNR and CDR2 as FQNEAQ (reference sequence). The CDR3 consists of 13 residues. Study processing details: Reference gene primer amplification gave nucleated cell count estimates. Clones were sequenced by immunoSEQ multiplex PCR, and TCRdb holds only the in-frame ones, with some missing. The DNA was the basis for D and trimming; V, J and clone size are from that table. Of 110,000 to 150,000 clones listed, approximately 86% are singletons.

The source material was PBMCs or T cells enriched from blood (not recorded which). The J gene is TRBJ1-2, the V gene TRBV7-9; D might be TRBD1 (6 bases). This clonotype was obtained from a woman aged 40 to 55 who had recovered from COVID-19. Written as DNA, the CDR3 is TGTGCCAGCAGCCACCCAGGGGACTATGGCTACACCTTC. As protein: CASSHPGDYGYTF.